This T cell receptor beta chain was documented in a study of blood T cells in healthy people across ages. This clonotype was picked up many times. Next came a second PCR, run for about 6 to 12 cycles, which used a sample-barcoded 5' primer along with a J-beta primer mix. TCRdb processed the 5' RACE reads anew with MiXCR; each CDR3 protein has one entry. This sample has 1.5 million to 1.8 million distinct CDR3 sequences, with approximately 39% found just once. The ends were cut back, 7 bases at V and 4 bases at J, with 13 bases in the middle. This CDR3 is 13 amino acids long. The V gene is TRBV12-3 or TRBV12-4, the J gene TRBJ2-5; D is unclear. The source material was blood. The TCR originated in a woman aged 18 to 35 in good health. In nucleotides, the CDR3 is TGTGCCAGCACCAAGACAACCGCAGAGACCCAGTACTTC. Protein product: CASTKTTAETQYF.